The 32 T cell receptor beta chains in this list originate from one sample, sequenced in a study of OX40 agonist ivuxolimab in advanced cancers. The data were produced by immunoSEQ multiplex PCR, yet TCRdb's version contains in-frame clones alone and is incomplete. Counted here are approximately 15,000 clones, 87% occurring once; the ten biggest clones make up around two thirds. The sequencing used CD4+ or CD8+ T cells sorted from blood, collected in a trial of the OX40 agonist ivuxolimab. These receptors all stem from an adult with an advanced solid tumor such as melanoma, head and neck, liver or kidney cancer.

V gene TRBV9 combines with J gene TRBJ2-3; D assignment may be TRBD1 or TRBD2 (5 bases each). This CDR3 comprises 16 residues. V was cut by 3 bases and J by 0 bases, with 14 bases left in between. From germline, CDR1 is SGDLS and CDR2 YYNGEE. CDR3 in DNA: TGTGCCAGCAGCGCCGGGGCCCAAGCTAGCACAGATACGCAGTATTTT. Protein sequence: CASSAGAQASTDTQYF.

The chain has TRBV9 and TRBJ2-5, with D tentatively TRBD1 (6 bases). The V gene's germline CDR1 is SGDLS and CDR2 YYNGEE. CDR3 length equals 15 residues. The V end lost 0 bases, the J end lost 5 bases, and 14 bases lay between the germline ends. The CDR3, as DNA: TGTGCCAGCAGCGTAGAGAACAGGGTTCAGGAGACCCAGTACTTC. It is translated as CASSVENRVQETQYF.

The chain is built from TRBV11-1 and TRBJ2-2; the match to TRBD1 covers 7 bases. Germline CDR1 SGHAT, CDR2 FQDESV (reference sequence). The CDR3 is 14 amino acids. Trimming cost V 1 base and J 4 bases; bases outside gene matches: 0. CDR3 loop: CASSLGDSTGELFF. The CDR3 DNA reads TGTGCCAGCAGCTTAGGGGACAGCACCGGGGAGCTGTTTTTT.

The rearrangement joins TRBV4-1 to TRBJ2-1; TRBD2 matches 13 bases. There are 15 residues in the CDR3. The V gene end was trimmed by 3 bases and the J gene end by 8 bases; junction bases not matched to a gene: 4. Germline assignment: CDR1 MGHRA and CDR2 YSYEKL. The CDR3 region has the DNA TGCGCCAGCAGCCACCCGGGACTAGCGGGATATGAGCAGTTCTTC. As protein: CASSHPGLAGYEQFF.

The chain links TRBV9 to TRBJ2-7; D tentatively reads TRBD1 or TRBD2 (6 bases each). Germline V lookup: CDR1 SGDLS, CDR2 YYNGEE. This CDR3 has 13 amino acids. V was shortened by 0 bases and J by 6 bases, with 10 bases between the two germline ends. CDR3 DNA sequence: TGTGCCAGCAGCGTAGTAGGGGGGATCGAGCAGTACTTC. Protein product: CASSVVGGIEQYF.

V usage is TRBV25-1 and J usage is TRBJ2-1; perhaps TRBD1 as D (5 bases). In germline, CDR1 is MGHDK, CDR2 SYGVNS. Trimming cost V 7 bases and J 3 bases, with 16 bases left between them. The CDR3 runs 15 residues. CDR3 in amino acids: CASTFGWGGYNEQFF. The DNA of the CDR3 is TGTGCCAGCACCTTCGGGTGGGGCGGCTACAATGAGCAGTTCTTC.

The chain links TRBV5-1 to TRBJ1-3; no clear D gene. Germline CDR1 reads SGHRS; CDR2 reads YFSETQ. The CDR3 totals 14 residues. The V and J ends lost 7 bases and 3 bases respectively, with 14 bases between them. The CDR3 nucleotides read TGCGCCAGCTCGAAGCGGGGTGATGGAAACACCATATATTTT. Its translation is CASSKRGDGNTIYF.

V is TRBV15 and J is TRBJ2-5, with no clear D. With 0 bases removed from V and 5 bases from J, the gap between germline ends came to 7 bases. The CDR3 length is 13 residues. Germline values: CDR1 LNHNV, CDR2 YYDKDF (reference sequence). The CDR3 sequence: CATSRDRTETQYF. As DNA, the CDR3 is TGTGCCACCAGCAGAGATCGAACGGAGACCCAGTACTTC.

V is TRBV5-5 and J is TRBJ2-5, with 10 bases fitting TRBD2. The junction had 10 bases not matched to a gene; V was cut back by 3 bases and J by 5 bases. Germline V gene sequence: CDR1 SGHKS, CDR2 YYEKEE (reference sequence). This CDR3 comprises 16 residues. For the CDR3, the DNA is TGTGCCAGCAGCTATTTCAGCGGGAGGGCCGGTGAGACCCAGTACTTC. Protein product: CASSYFSGRAGETQYF.

The J gene is TRBJ2-1, the V gene TRBV4-3; tentative D call: TRBD2 (7 bases). V was clipped by 5 bases and J by 4 bases, with 15 bases between them. The CDR3 has 15 amino acids. CDR1 LGHNA and CDR2 YSLEER come from the germline V gene. The chain's CDR3 is CASSFTGGPYNEQFF. Written as DNA, the CDR3 is TGCGCCAGCAGCTTCACGGGGGGCCCATACAATGAGCAGTTCTTC.

The rearrangement uses TRBV7-6 and TRBJ2-4; D is possibly TRBD2 (6 bases). The V gene's germline CDR1 is SGHVS and CDR2 FNYEAQ. This CDR3 contains 17 residues. Trimming removed 0 bases from V and 0 bases from J, with 12 bases in between. The CDR3 loop reads CASSLAPAGRAKNIQYF. DNA for the CDR3: TGTGCCAGCAGCTTAGCGCCCGCGGGGAGAGCCAAAAACATTCAGTACTTC.

This clone has only a few counts. The chain links TRBV7-3 to TRBJ2-1, with D perhaps TRBD2 (6 bases). CDR3 size: 14 residues. Germline V gives CDR1 SGHTA, CDR2 FQGTGA. Between the trimmed V and J ends, which lost 5 bases and 7 bases, there was a span of 15 bases. In DNA form, the CDR3 reads TGTGCCAGCAGCCCCCCGGGACTGTTTAATGAGCAGTTCTTC. The encoded protein is CASSPPGLFNEQFF.

This clone was picked up one time. This chain's CDR3 is CASSLDSQTNQETQYF. Here the CDR3 DNA reads TGCGCCAGCAGCTTGGATTCACAGACGAACCAAGAGACCCAGTACTTC. The V gene is TRBV5-1, the J gene TRBJ2-5; no definite D call. CDR1 SGHRS and CDR2 YFSETQ come from the germline V gene. With 0 bases removed from V and 0 bases from J, the gap between germline ends came to 12 bases. The CDR3 has 16 amino acids. Together with reference TRBV5-1 and TRBJ2-5, the CDR3 gives the full variable domain: KAGVTQTPRYLIKTRGQQVTLSCSPISGHRSVSWYQQTPGQGLQFLFEYFSETQRNKGNFPGRFSGRQFSNSRSEMNVSTLELGDSALYLCASSLDSQTNQETQYFGPGTRLLVL.

The V call is TRBV19, the J call TRBJ1-5, with 9 bases that match TRBD1. This CDR3 spans 21 amino acids. CDR1 LNHDA and CDR2 SQIVND come from the germline V gene (reference sequence). The V gene end was trimmed by 4 bases and the J gene end by 5 bases; junction bases not matched to a gene: 24. In DNA form, the CDR3 reads TGTGCCAGTAGTACCGTAGTAAGAGCAGGCCGGGACAGGGATTTCGATCAGCCCCAGCATTTT. Its protein product is CASSTVVRAGRDRDFDQPQHF.

V and J are TRBV5-3 and TRBJ2-5; D may correspond to TRBD1 or TRBD2 (6 bases each). TRBV5-3 is identified as an open reading frame with a role that is uncertain. CDR3 length equals 17 residues. The V gene lost 0 bases and the J gene lost 1 base, with 16 bases spanning the gap. The CDR3 DNA follows: TGTGCCAGAAGCTTGGAGGGGGGCAGCGGACCCCAAGAGACCCAGTACTTC. Translated: CARSLEGGSGPQETQYF.

The chain is built from TRBV4-1 and TRBJ2-1; the D is unclear. V was pared by 1 base and J by 10 bases, with 11 bases between. This CDR3 comprises 13 residues. The germline V gene has CDR1 MGHRA and CDR2 YSYEKL. CDR3 DNA sequence: TGCGCCAGCAGCCAAGTTCCCCTCGGGGAGCAGTTCTTC. Its translation is CASSQVPLGEQFF.

The CDR3 nucleotides read TGTGCCAGCAGCCTACAGGGGTTAACGAGCTCCTACAATGAGCAGTTCTTC. Protein: CASSLQGLTSSYNEQFF. This chain uses TRBV7-3 with TRBJ2-1; TRBD1 matches at 7 bases. The germline V gene has CDR1 SGHTA and CDR2 FQGTGA. J gave up 0 bases and V 5 bases, and 10 bases lay outside the gene matches. The CDR3 covers 17 residues.

The V call is TRBV6-5, the J call TRBJ1-4; no firm D call. In germline, CDR1 is MNHEY, CDR2 SVGAGI. This CDR3 has 14 amino acids. With 4 bases removed from V and 0 bases from J, the gap between germline ends came to 6 bases. The CDR3 nucleotides are TGTGCCAGCAGTTGGGATTCAACTAATGAAAAACTGTTTTTT. It is translated as CASSWDSTNEKLFF.

Note on this clone: A much larger clonotype is one base distant, so this may be a read error. The rearrangement joins TRBV11-3 to TRBJ1-3; D possibly corresponds to TRBD1 (5 bases). Trimming cost V 5 bases and J 2 bases, with 13 bases left between them. CDR3 length: 15 amino acids. Germline V gives CDR1 SGHNT, CDR2 YENEEA. The chain's CDR3 is CASSQGRVTGNTIYF. The DNA for the CDR3 is TGTGCCAGCAGCCAGGGCAGGGTAACTGGAAACACCATATATTTT. The full variable domain, completed using reference TRBV11-3 and TRBJ1-3, is EAGVVQSPRYKIIEKKQPVAFWCNPISGHNTLYWYLQNLGQGPELLIRYENEEAVDDSQLPKDRFSAERLKGVDSTLKIQPAELGDSAVYLCASSQGRVTGNTIYFGEGSWLTVV.

The chain is built from TRBV7-9 and TRBJ2-3; 12 nucleotides align to TRBD2. This CDR3 spans 15 amino acids. V gave up 11 bases and J gave up 4 bases; unmatched junction bases: 10. Germline V gene sequence: CDR1 SEHNR, CDR2 FQNEAQ (reference sequence). The CDR3 bases are TGTGCCGACGACTCTAGCGGGGGGGCCGCAGATACGCAGTATTTT. Amino acid sequence: CADDSSGGAADTQYF.

This clone has a handful of counts. The chain is built from TRBV11-3 and TRBJ1-4, with D maybe TRBD1 (5 bases). V lost 2 bases and J 5 bases, leaving 12 bases between the germline ends. This CDR3 is 15 amino acids long. Germline CDR1 and CDR2: SGHNT and YENEEA. This CDR3 reads CASSLWGRGNEKLFF. In DNA, the CDR3 is TGTGCCAGCAGCTTATGGGGGAGGGGAAATGAAAAACTGTTTTTT.

V and J are TRBV19 and TRBJ2-3; 7 bases align to TRBD2. The CDR3 loop spans 13 amino acids. V gave up 5 bases and J gave up 4 bases; unmatched junction bases: 3. The germline V gene encodes CDR1 LNHDA and CDR2 SQIVND (reference sequence). CDR3 loop: CASSFLAADTQYF. In DNA, the CDR3 is TGTGCCAGTAGTTTCCTAGCGGCAGATACGCAGTATTTT.

V and J are TRBV7-9 and TRBJ2-1; D might be TRBD1 (6 bases). Germline CDR1 SEHNR, CDR2 FQNEAQ (reference sequence). This CDR3 region has 14 residues. V lost 1 base and J lost 7, with 11 bases in between. In nucleotides, the CDR3 is TGTGCCAGCAGCTTAGGTGGGGGCAAGAATGAGCAGTTCTTC. This codes for CASSLGGGKNEQFF.

V gene TRBV15 combines with J gene TRBJ1-4; D not certain. V was shortened by 0 bases and J by 6 bases, with 14 bases between the two germline ends. The germline CDR1 and CDR2 sequences are LNHNV and YYDKDF (reference sequence). The length of the CDR3 is 16 residues. In nucleotides, the CDR3 is TGTGCCACCAGCAGAGATGCGACGTTAGTGTATGAAAAACTGTTTTTT. This encodes CATSRDATLVYEKLFF.

The chain uses TRBV4-3 and TRBJ2-7; D unresolved. The CDR3 is 15 amino acids. Germline values: CDR1 LGHNA, CDR2 YSLEER. V lost 0 bases, J lost 3 bases, and 12 bases lay in between. Here the CDR3 reads CASSQDSADVYEQYF. The CDR3 DNA reads TGCGCCAGCAGCCAAGATTCGGCGGACGTCTACGAGCAGTACTTC.

The chain employs TRBV4-3 and TRBJ2-5, with 8 positions matching TRBD2. With 0 bases clipped from V and 6 bases from J, the junction kept 6 bases outside the gene matches. The CDR3 sequence is 15 residues long. Germline values: CDR1 LGHNA, CDR2 YSLEER. The CDR3 DNA reads as TGCGCCAGCAGCCAAGATCCCAGCGGGGGAAAGACCCAGTACTTC. As protein: CASSQDPSGGKTQYF.

This clone came up a few times. This sequence joins TRBV13 and TRBJ1-1, with D maybe TRBD1 (5 bases). V lost 5 bases and J lost 1, with 5 bases in between. The CDR3 loop spans 12 amino acids. CDR1 is PRHDT and CDR2 is FYEKMQ in the germline V gene (reference sequence). CDR3 in amino acids: CASSRGNTEAFF. CDR3 nucleotide sequence: TGTGCCAGCAGCAGGGGGAACACTGAAGCTTTCTTT.

This clone was detected a few times. The CDR3 DNA sequence: TGTGCCAGCAGCTCTTGGTCTGACTACGAGCAGTACTTC. Translating it yields CASSSWSDYEQYF. The rearrangement joins TRBV7-9 to TRBJ2-7; D gene ambiguous. The germline V and J ends were trimmed by 4 bases and 3 bases, with 10 bases remaining between them. Germline assignment: CDR1 SEHNR and CDR2 FQNEAQ (reference sequence). CDR3 length equals 13 residues.

The rearrangement links TRBV9 to TRBJ2-1, with 8 bases lining up with TRBD1. The CDR3 sequence is 15 residues long. CDR1 is SGDLS, CDR2 YYNGEE, per germline. Trimming removed 3 bases from V and 7 bases from J; junction bases left unmatched: 9. The DNA of the CDR3 is TGTGCCAGCAGCGCCACAGGGGGATGGGGAAATGAGCAGTTCTTC. This translates into CASSATGGWGNEQFF. Complete variable domain (other parts from reference TRBV9 and TRBJ2-1): DSGVTQTPKHLITATGQRVTLRCSPRSGDLSVYWYQQSLDQGLQFLIQYYNGEERAKGNILERFSAQQFPDLHSELNLSSLELGDSALYFCASSATGGWGNEQFFGPGTRLTVL.

This clone showed up just a few times. V is TRBV6-5 and J is TRBJ2-1; D unclear. V dropped 6 bases and J dropped 4 bases, with 16 bases sitting between them. The CDR3 is 15 amino acids. The germline CDR1 and CDR2 sequences are MNHEY and SVGAGI. CDR3 sequence (DNA): TGTGCCAGCAGCCCCCAAAGAGAGCTATACAATGAGCAGTTCTTC. Translated: CASSPQRELYNEQFF.

V usage is TRBV4-2 and J usage is TRBJ1-4, with D possibly being TRBD1 (6 bases). CDR3 size: 14 residues. Trimming shortened V by 0 bases and J by 6 bases, and 8 bases separated the two germline ends. Germline V CDR1 and CDR2: LGHNA, YNFKEQ. The CDR3 DNA reads TGTGCCAGCAGCCAAGAAGGGGGGTATGAAAAACTGTTTTTT. Its translation is CASSQEGGYEKLFF.

This chain uses TRBV5-4 with TRBJ2-1, with D maybe TRBD1 (6 bases). V lost 4 bases and J lost 0, with 14 bases in between. The CDR3 runs to 16 residues. Per the germline V gene, CDR1 is SGHNT and CDR2 is YYREEE (reference sequence). The CDR3, as DNA: TGTGCCAGCAGCGACTGGACAGATCTCTCCTACAATGAGCAGTTCTTC. Encoded protein: CASSDWTDLSYNEQFF. The full variable domain, completed using reference TRBV5-4 and TRBJ2-1, is ETGVTQSPTHLIKTRGQQVTLRCSSQSGHNTVSWYQQALGQGPQFIFQYYREEENGRGNFPPRFSGLQFPNYSSELNVNALELDDSALYLCASSDWTDLSYNEQFFGPGTRLTVL.